This TCR beta chain was recorded in a study of CD8 T cells in Susac syndrome (dated by TCRdb to the late 2010s). In the study overall: Repertoire sequencing was used to test whether CD8+ T cell activation and differentiation in Susac syndrome was antigen driven. Clonality of the CD8+ T cell repertoire was compared between roughly eleven healthy donors, approximately 14 Susac syndrome patients and under 16 multiple sclerosis patients. General findings and caveats noted by the study authors: The TCR sequencing and HLA analysis was acknowledged to have included a relatively small number of individuals.

Details on this clonotype: Its antigen has not been determined. Base quality data are lacking; no much larger clone is found one base away.

RNA was extracted using the RNeasy kit, and about 0.5 to 1 ug of the RNA was reverse transcribed with random hexamers. The immunoSEQ multiplex PCR assay, which covers 54 Vbeta and 13 Jbeta segments, was used to amplify TCR beta CDR3 regions. To correct PCR amplification bias, a synthetic template baseline was used for both primer optimization and computational correction. Concerning the study's data processing: Reads were annotated to V, D and J genes according to IMGT and were analyzed with immunoSEQ Analyzer, with only productive sequences retained. Clonality was computed as one minus Shannon entropy normalized by log2 of the number of productive unique sequences. For each patient and control, public and private clones were evaluated among the 100 most prevalent clones. Susac-specific clones were defined as absent from healthy and MS cohorts, 850 to 1,300 published viral clones and other ImmuneACCESS disease sequences. The raw public reads went through TCRdb reprocessing: fastp at Q25, MiXCR clone calling, in-frame beta chains kept. Merged by CDR3 protein, the rows form single entries marked with the most common genes and DNA. What appears here as the V and J calls and clone size reflects TCRdb's work, not the paper's. The sample contains over 350,000 distinct CDR3 sequences, 85% of them found a single time. Together, the top ten hold 0.12% of the sample.

Inclusive of the bounding cysteine and phenylalanine, the CDR3 is 13 residues long. Only the CDR3 part of the read is kept: 39 bases, read in frame from the first base. V loses 0 bases of germline sequence and J loses 3 bases, and the interval between the two ends is 8 bases. Based on the germline V gene (reference sequence), the CDR1 and CDR2 sequences are GTSNPN and SVGIG. High-throughput TCR beta sequencing profiled peripheral blood CD8+ and CD4+ T cells from healthy donors, Susac syndrome patients and multiple sclerosis patients. Multiple sclerosis controls were treatment-naive patients with stable or active relapsing-remitting disease fulfilling revised McDonald criteria. Bulk CD8+ and CD4+ T cells were purified by magnetic negative isolation, whereas CD8+ TEMRA cells were enriched by FACS. Blood was collected in EDTA tubes and processed within 24 hours, with PBMCs isolated through density gradient centrifugation. PBMCs destined for TCR sequencing were cryopreserved in liquid nitrogen and later thawed in a 37 °C water bath. A purity of at least 90% was achieved for sorted or isolated CD4+, CD8+ and CD8+ TEMRA cells.

Sequencing was done on a sample of CD8+ T cells from PBMCs. This receptor was identified in a human donor with multiple sclerosis. This receptor chain uses TRBV30 and TRBJ1-1, with the D gene not clear enough to name. The DNA sequence reads TGTGCCTGGAGTGTTGCTGGGGACACTGAAGCTTTCTTT. Its translation is CAWSVAGDTEAFF.